This T cell receptor beta chain emerged from a study of cytomegalovirus exposure and HLA in healthy donors. Study-level points and caveats: In a later analysis, CMV-associated beta chains were mostly HLA-associated, it appeared.

Note on this clone: Its antigen remains unknown.

The PCR ran on 60 Vbeta and 13 Jbeta primers. Assay: immunoSEQ multiplex PCR; the TCRdb copy retains only in-frame clones and omits some. The sample holds more than 140,000 clones; 82% are singletons and the top ten take about 3.4%. Germline loops: CDR1 WSHSY, CDR2 SAAADI. The CDR3 totals 15 residues. V was trimmed by 8 bases and J by 3 bases, leaving 17 bases between them. The clonotype comes from a man between 18 and 29 years old in good health and CMV-seropositive. The sample comprised PBMCs. This chain connects TRBV10-2 to TRBJ2-1, with a weak D call TRBD1 (6 bases). CDR3 residues: CASGVGTGFYNEQFF. The CDR3 DNA follows: TGCGCCAGCGGCGTAGGAACAGGGTTCTACAATGAGCAGTTCTTC.